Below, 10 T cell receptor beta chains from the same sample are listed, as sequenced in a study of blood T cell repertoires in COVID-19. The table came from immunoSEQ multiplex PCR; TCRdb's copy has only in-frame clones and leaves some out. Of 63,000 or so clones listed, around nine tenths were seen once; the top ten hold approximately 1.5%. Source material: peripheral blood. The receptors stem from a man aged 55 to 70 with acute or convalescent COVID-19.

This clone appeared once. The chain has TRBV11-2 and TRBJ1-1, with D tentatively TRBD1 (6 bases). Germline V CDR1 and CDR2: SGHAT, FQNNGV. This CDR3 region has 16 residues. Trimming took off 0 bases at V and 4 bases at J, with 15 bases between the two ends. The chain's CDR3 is CASSLDRGGEVTEAFF. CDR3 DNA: TGTGCCAGCAGCTTAGATAGGGGGGGGGAAGTCACTGAAGCTTTCTTT.

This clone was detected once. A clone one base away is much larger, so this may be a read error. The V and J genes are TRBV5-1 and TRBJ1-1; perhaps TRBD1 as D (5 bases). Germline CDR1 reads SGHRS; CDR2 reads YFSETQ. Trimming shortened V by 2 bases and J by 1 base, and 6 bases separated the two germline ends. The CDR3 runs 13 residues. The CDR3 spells CASSFDRNTEAFF. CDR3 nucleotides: TGCGCCAGCAGCTTTGACAGGAACACTGAAGCTTTCTTT.

The CDR3 DNA reads as TGTGCCAGTAGTATCACAGGGTTCCACACAGATACGCAGTATTTT. This encodes CASSITGFHTDTQYF. J is TRBJ2-3 and V is TRBV19; D might be TRBD1 (6 bases). Germline V gives CDR1 LNHDA, CDR2 SQIVND (reference sequence). V was trimmed by 3 bases and J by 2 bases, leaving 12 bases between them. CDR3 length equals 15 residues.

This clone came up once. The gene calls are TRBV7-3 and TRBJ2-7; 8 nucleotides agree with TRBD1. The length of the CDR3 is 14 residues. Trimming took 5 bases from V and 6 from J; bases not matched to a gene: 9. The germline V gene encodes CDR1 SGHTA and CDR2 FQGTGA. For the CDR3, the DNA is TGTGCCAGCAGCCTTGACAGGGGAGTGGGCGAGCAGTACTTC. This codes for CASSLDRGVGEQYF.

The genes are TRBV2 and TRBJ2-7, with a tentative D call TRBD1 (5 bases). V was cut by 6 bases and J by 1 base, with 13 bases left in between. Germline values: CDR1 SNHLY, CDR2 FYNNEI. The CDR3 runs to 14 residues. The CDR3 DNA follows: TGTGCCAGCAGGACTCCTCAGGGTTCCTACGAGCAGTACTTC. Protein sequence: CASRTPQGSYEQYF.

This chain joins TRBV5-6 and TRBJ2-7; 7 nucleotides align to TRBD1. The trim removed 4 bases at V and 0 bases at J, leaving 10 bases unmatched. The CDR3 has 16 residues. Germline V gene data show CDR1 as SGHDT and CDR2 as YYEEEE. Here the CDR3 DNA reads TGTGCCAGCAGCGGGATGACAGGGCGAAGCTCCTACGAGCAGTACTTC. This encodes CASSGMTGRSSYEQYF.

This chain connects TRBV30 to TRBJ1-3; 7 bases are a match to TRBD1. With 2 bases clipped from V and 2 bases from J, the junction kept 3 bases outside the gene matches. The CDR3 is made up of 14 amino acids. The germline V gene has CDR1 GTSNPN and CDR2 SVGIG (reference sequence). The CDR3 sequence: CAWSQGVPGNTIYF. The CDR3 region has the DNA TGTGCCTGGAGTCAGGGGGTACCTGGAAACACCATATATTTT. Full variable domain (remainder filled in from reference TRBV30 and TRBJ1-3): SQTIHQWPATLVQPVGSPLSLECTVEGTSNPNLYWYRQAAGRGLQLLFYSVGIGQISSEVPQNLSASRPQDRQFILSSKKLLLSDSGFYLCAWSQGVPGNTIYFGEGSWLTVV.

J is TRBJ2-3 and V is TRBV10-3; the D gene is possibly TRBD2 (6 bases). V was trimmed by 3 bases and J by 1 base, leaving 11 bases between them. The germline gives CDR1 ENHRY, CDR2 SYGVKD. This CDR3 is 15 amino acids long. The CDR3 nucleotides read TGTGCCATCAGTGATTGGGAGCGGGGCACAGATACGCAGTATTTT. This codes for CAISDWERGTDTQYF.

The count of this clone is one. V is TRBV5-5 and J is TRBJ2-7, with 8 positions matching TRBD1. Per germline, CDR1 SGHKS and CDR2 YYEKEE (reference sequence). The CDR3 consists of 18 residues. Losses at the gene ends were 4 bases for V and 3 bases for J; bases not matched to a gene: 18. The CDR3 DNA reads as TGTGCCAGCAGCACCCGACAGGGGCAGACACGGGGATTCTACGAGCAGTACTTC. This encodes CASSTRQGQTRGFYEQYF.

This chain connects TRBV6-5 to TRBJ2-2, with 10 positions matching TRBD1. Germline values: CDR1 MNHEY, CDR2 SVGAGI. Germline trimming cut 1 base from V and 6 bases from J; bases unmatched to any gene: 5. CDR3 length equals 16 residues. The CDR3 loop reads CASSYWTGGVSGELFF. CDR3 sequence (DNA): TGTGCCAGCAGTTACTGGACAGGGGGAGTTTCCGGGGAGCTGTTTTTT.